This TCR beta chain was captured in a study of T cell repertoires in cytomegalovirus infection. Study summary: CMV infection plus the matching HLA type was flagged by public TCR beta signatures. Study results and caveats: CMV carriers with the relevant HLA were identified by cumulative public TCR beta family frequency.

In regard to this clonotype: Its antigen is as yet unknown.

TCRdb recomputed calls from the reads with MiXCR, one row per CDR3 protein. The sample carries some 920,000 distinct CDR3 sequences, roughly 30% recorded once. The CDR3 spans 14 residues. Deletions cut 2 bases from V and 4 bases from J, with 8 bases between. Germline loops: CDR1 LGHNA, CDR2 YNFKEQ. This specimen was cultured CD8+ T cells from PBMCs, taken from culture after CMV antigen stimulation. The chain employs TRBV4-2 and TRBJ2-2, with D maybe TRBD1 (5 bases). This TCR came from a human donor in good health (CMV status not recorded). Some clones in this sample may be carry-over from other donors' samples. CDR3 loop: CASSQRGSTGELFF. In DNA form, the CDR3 reads TGTGCCAGCAGCCAAAGGGGAAGCACCGGGGAGCTGTTTTTT.